The sequence of this TCR beta chain was determined in a study of human thymus T cells. A word on this clone: The antigen remains unidentified.

Overall study results and limits: Repertoires sampled from thymus and blood appeared biased in V and J gene usage. Among unrelated individuals, related research reported thymic repertoires that overlapped highly.

It was from resections taken during corrective heart surgery that the thymus tissue came. Healthy Finnish infants undergoing corrective surgery for congenital heart defects provided the donor material. Germline V gives CDR1 MNHEY, CDR2 SVGAGI. Trimming stripped 8 bases from V and 0 bases from J, with 11 bases between. The CDR3 sequence is 14 residues long. Repertoires were generated with immunoSEQ multiplex PCR, while TCRdb's copy carries only in-frame clones and drops some. The sample has tens of thousands of clones; 85% to 95% are singletons. The sample comprised thymus tissue. The J gene is TRBJ1-3, the V gene TRBV6-5; unclear D gene. The clonotype originates from a girl less than two years old with a congenital heart defect but otherwise immunologically healthy. CDR3 bases: TGTGCCAGCGGAATAACCGGCTCTGGAAACACCATATATTTT. Translating gives CASGITGSGNTIYF.